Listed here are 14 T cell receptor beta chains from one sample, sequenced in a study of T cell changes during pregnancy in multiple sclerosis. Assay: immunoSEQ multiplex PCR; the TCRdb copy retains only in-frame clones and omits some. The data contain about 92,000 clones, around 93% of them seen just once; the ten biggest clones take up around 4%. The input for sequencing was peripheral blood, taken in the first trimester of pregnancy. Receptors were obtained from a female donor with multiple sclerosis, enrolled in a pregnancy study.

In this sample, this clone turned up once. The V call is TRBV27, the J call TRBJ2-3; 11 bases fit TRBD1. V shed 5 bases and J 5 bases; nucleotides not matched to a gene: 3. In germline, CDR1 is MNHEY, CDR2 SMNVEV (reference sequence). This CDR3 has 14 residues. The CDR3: CASSPDRGLDTQYF. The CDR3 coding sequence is TGTGCCAGCAGTCCGGACAGGGGGCTAGATACGCAGTATTTT.

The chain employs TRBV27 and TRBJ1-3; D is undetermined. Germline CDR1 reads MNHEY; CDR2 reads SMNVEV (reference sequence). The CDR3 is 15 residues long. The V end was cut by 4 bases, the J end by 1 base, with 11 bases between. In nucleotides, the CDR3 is TGTGCCAGCAGTTCCTCCGGGGTATCTGGAAACACCATATATTTT. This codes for CASSSSGVSGNTIYF.

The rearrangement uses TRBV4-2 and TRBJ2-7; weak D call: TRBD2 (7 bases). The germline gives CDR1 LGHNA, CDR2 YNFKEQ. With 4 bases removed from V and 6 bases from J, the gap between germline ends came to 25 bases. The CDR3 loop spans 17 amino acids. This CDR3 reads CASSPGGPVAPKGEQYF. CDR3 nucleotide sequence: TGTGCCAGCAGCCCCGGGGGGCCAGTCGCCCCTAAGGGCGAGCAGTACTTC.

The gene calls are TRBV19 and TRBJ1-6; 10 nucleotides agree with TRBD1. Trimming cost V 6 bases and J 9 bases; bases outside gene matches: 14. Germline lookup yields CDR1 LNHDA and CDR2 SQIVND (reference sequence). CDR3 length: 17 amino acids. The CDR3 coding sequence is TGTGCCAGTAGAGACGAAGGAGACAGGGGGCTTCGTTCACCCCTCCACTTT. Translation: CASRDEGDRGLRSPLHF.

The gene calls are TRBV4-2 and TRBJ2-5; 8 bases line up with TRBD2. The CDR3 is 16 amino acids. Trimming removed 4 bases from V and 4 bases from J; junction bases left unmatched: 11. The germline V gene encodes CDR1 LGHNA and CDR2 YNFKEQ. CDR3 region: CASSRNPTSEGETQYF. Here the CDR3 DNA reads TGTGCCAGCAGCCGGAACCCGACTAGCGAGGGAGAGACCCAGTACTTC.

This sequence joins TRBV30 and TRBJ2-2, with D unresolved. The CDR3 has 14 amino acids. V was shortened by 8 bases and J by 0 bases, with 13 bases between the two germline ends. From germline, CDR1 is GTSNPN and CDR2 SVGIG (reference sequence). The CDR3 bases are TGTGCCGCCAGACAAGAACCGAACACCGGGGAGCTGTTTTTT. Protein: CAARQEPNTGELFF.

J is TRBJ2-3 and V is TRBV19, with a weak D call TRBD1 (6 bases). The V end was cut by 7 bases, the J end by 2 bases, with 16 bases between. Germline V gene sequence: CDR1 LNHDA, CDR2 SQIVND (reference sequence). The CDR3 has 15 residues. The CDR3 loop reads CASNPVQGNTDTQYF. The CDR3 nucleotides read TGTGCCAGTAATCCCGTACAGGGAAACACAGATACGCAGTATTTT.

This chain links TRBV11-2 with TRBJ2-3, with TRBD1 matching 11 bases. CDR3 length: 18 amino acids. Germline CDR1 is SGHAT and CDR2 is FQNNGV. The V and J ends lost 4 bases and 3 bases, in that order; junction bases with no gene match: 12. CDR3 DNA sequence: TGTGCCAGCAGCTCCCCCGCAAGGAGGGACAGGGGGACAGATACGCAGTATTTT. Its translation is CASSSPARRDRGTDTQYF. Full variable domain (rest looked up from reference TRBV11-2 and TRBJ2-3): EAGVAQSPRYKIIEKRQSVAFWCNPISGHATLYWYQQILGQGPKLLIQFQNNGVVDDSQLPKDRFSAERLKGVDSTLKIQPAKLEDSAVYLCASSSPARRDRGTDTQYFGPGTRLTVL.

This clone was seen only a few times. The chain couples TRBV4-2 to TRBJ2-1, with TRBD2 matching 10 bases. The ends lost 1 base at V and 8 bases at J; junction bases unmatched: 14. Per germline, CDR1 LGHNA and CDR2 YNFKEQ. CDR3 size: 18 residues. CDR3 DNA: TGTGCCAGCAGCCAAGGGGGGATGTCCAGCGGGGGGGCTGATGAGCAGTTCTTC. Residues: CASSQGGMSSGGADEQFF.

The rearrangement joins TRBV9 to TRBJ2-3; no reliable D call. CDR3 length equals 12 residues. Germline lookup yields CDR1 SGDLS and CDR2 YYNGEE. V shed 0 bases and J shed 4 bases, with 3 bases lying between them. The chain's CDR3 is CASSVEPDTQYF. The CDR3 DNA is TGTGCCAGCAGCGTAGAGCCAGATACGCAGTATTTT. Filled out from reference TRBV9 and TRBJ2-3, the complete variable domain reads DSGVTQTPKHLITATGQRVTLRCSPRSGDLSVYWYQQSLDQGLQFLIQYYNGEERAKGNILERFSAQQFPDLHSELNLSSLELGDSALYFCASSVEPDTQYFGPGTRLTVL.

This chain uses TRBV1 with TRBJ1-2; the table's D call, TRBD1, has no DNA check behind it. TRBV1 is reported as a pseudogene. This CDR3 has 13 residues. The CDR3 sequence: CTSSGQGAGGYTF. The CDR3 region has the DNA TGCACCAGCAGTGGACAGGGGGCGGGTGGCTACACCTTC.

CDR3 bases: TGTGCCAGCAGCGCAGTTCACAGGGGTGAAAAACTGTTTTTT. It yields the protein CASSAVHRGEKLFF. This chain connects TRBV5-8 to TRBJ1-4; 7 bases are a match to TRBD1. The CDR3 has 14 amino acids. Per the germline V gene, CDR1 is SGHTS and CDR2 is YDEGEE. J lost 7 bases, V lost 4 bases, and 7 bases had no gene match.

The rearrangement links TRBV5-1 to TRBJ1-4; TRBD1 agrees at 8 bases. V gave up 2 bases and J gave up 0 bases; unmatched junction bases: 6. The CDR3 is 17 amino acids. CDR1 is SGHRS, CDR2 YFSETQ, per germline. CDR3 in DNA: TGCGCCAGCAGCTTTTCAGGACAGGGTCCAACTAATGAAAAACTGTTTTTT. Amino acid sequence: CASSFSGQGPTNEKLFF.

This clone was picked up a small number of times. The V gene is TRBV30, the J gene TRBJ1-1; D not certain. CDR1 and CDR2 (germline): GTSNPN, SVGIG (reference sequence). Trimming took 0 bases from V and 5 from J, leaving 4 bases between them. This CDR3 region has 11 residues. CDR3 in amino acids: CAWSVLTEAFF. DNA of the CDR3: TGTGCCTGGAGTGTCCTGACTGAAGCTTTCTTT.